The clone carrying this TCR beta chain was picked up a small number of times. Its specificity is unknown. This entry is derived from a study of CD8 T cells in ankylosing spondylitis. Findings and limits, study-wide: A TCR beta motif of fewer than ten highly homologous variants seemed to mark ankylosing spondylitis blood. Matched synovial fluid from ankylosing spondylitis patients was reported to be enriched for disease-linked clones. Disease-linked clones, CD8+, were relatively rare in peripheral blood.

This CDR3 spans 13 amino acids. Between the trimmed V and J ends, which lost 3 bases and 4 bases, there was a span of 8 bases. 5'-RACE, quantitative and with molecular barcodes, yielded the TCR beta libraries. TCRdb itself ran the 5' RACE reads through MiXCR, one entry per CDR3 protein. The data show approximately 400,000 distinct CDR3 sequences, with 25% to 30% seen just once and 0.89% held by the top ten. Specimen: blood, either unsorted or a sorted T cell fraction (not recorded which). This receptor was taken from a male donor with ankylosing spondylitis. This chain uses TRBV12-3 or TRBV12-4 with TRBJ2-3; tentatively, D is TRBD1 (5 bases). CDR3 residues: CASSLTVSDTQYF. Written as DNA, the CDR3 is TGTGCCAGCAGTTTGACAGTTTCAGATACGCAGTATTTT.